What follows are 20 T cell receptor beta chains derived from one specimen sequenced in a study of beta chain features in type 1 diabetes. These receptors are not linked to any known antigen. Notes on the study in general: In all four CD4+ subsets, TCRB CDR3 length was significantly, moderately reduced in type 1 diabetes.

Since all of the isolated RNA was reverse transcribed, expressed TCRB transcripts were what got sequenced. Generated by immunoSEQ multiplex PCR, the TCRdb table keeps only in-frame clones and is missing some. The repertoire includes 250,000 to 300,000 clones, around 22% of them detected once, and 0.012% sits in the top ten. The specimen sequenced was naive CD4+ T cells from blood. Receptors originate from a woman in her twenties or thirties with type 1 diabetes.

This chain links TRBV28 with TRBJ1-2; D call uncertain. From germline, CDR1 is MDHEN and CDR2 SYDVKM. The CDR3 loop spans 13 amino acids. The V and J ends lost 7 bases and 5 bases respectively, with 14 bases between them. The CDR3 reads CASNTQGEYGYTF. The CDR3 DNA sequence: TGTGCCAGCAACACCCAAGGAGAATATGGCTACACCTTC.

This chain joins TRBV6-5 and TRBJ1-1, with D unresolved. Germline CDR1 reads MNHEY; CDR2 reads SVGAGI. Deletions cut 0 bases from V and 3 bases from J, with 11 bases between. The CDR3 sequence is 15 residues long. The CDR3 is CASSYSQSLDTEAFF. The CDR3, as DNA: TGTGCCAGCAGTTACTCACAGAGCTTGGACACTGAAGCTTTCTTT.

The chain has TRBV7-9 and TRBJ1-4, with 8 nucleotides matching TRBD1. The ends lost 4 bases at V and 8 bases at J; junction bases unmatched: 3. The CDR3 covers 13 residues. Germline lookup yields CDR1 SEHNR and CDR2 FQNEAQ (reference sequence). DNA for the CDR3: TGTGCCAGCAGCTCATCAGGGGGCGAAAAACTGTTTTTT. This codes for CASSSSGGEKLFF.

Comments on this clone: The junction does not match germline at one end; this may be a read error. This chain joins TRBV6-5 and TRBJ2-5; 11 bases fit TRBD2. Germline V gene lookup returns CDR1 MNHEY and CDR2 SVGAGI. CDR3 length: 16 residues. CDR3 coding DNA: TGTGCCAGCAGTCACTCTAGCGGGAGGCTACAAGAGACCCAGTACTTC. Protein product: CASSHSSGRLQETQYF.

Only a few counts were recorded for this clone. The CDR3 here is CASSRLAGVVNEQFF. As DNA, the CDR3 is TGTGCCAGTAGCAGACTAGCGGGAGTAGTTAATGAGCAGTTCTTC. The chain links TRBV19 to TRBJ2-1; TRBD2 matches at 12 bases. Germline V gene lookup returns CDR1 LNHDA and CDR2 SQIVND (reference sequence). Losses at the gene ends were 6 bases for V and 7 bases for J; bases not matched to a gene: 7. The CDR3 runs to 15 residues.

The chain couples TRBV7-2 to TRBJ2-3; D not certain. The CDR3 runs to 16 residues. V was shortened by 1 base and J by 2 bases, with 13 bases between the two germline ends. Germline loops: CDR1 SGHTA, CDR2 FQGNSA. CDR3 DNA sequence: TGTGCCAGCAGCTTAGGTAGCCGCCCCTTCACAGATACGCAGTATTTT. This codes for CASSLGSRPFTDTQYF. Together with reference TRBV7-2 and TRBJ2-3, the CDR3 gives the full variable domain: GAGVSQSPSNKVTEKGKDVELRCDPISGHTALYWYRQSLGQGLEFLIYFQGNSAPDKSGLPSDRFSAERTGGSVSTLTIQRTQQEDSAVYLCASSLGSRPFTDTQYFGPGTRLTVL.

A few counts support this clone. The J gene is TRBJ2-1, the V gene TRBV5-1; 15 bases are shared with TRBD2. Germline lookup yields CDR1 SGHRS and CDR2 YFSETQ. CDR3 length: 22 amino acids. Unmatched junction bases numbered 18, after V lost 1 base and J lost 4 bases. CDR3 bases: TGCGCCAGCAGCTTGCGACCAGGGGGACAGGGGACTAGCGGGAGGAAGTACAATGAGCAGTTCTTC. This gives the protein CASSLRPGGQGTSGRKYNEQFF.

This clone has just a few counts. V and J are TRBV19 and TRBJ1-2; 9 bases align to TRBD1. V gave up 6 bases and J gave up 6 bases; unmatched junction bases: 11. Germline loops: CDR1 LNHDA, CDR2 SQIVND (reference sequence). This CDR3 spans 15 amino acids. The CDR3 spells CASSPVGQGIDGYTF. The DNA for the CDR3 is TGTGCCAGTAGCCCCGTGGGACAGGGTATCGATGGCTACACCTTC.

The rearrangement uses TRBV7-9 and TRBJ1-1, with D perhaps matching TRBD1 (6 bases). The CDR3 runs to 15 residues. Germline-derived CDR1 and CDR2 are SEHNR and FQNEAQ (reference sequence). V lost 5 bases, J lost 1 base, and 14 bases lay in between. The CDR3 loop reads CASSKPTGGNTEAFF. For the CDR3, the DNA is TGTGCCAGCAGCAAGCCGACAGGAGGGAACACTGAAGCTTTCTTT.

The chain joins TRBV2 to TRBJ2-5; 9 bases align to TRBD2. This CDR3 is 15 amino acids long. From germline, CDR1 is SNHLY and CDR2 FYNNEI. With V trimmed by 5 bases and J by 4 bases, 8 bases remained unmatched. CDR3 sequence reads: CASSFAAGGAETQYF. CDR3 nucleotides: TGTGCCAGCAGTTTCGCAGCGGGAGGCGCAGAGACCCAGTACTTC.

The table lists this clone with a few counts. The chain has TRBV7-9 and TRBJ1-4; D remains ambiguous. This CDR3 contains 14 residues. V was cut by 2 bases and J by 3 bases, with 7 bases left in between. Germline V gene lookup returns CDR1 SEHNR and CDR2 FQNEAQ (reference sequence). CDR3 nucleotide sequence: TGTGCCAGCAGCTTATCGGGTTCTAATGAAAAACTGTTTTTT. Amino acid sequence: CASSLSGSNEKLFF.

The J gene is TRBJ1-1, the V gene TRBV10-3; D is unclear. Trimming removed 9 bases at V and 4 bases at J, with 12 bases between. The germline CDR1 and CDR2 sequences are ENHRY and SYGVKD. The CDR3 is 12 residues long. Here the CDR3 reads CAISGLPTEAFF. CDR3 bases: TGTGCCATTAGCGGTCTTCCCACTGAAGCTTTCTTT.

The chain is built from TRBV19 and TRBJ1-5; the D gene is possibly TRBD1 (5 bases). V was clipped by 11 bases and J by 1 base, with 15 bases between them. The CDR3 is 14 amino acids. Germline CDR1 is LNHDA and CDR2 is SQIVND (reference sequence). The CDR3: CASGGVTSNQPQHF. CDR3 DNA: TGTGCCTCTGGGGGGGTTACAAGCAATCAGCCCCAGCATTTT.

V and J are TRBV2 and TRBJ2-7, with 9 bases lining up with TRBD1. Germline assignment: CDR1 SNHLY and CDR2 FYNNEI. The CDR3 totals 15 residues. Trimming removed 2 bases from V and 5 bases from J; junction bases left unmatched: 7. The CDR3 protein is CASSETGTGWNEQYF. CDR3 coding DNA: TGTGCCAGCAGTGAAACCGGGACAGGGTGGAACGAGCAGTACTTC.

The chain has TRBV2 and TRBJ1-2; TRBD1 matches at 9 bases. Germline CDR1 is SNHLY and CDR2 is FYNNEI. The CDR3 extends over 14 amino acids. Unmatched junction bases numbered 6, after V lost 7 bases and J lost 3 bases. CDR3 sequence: CASTLQGADYGYTF. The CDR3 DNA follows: TGTGCCAGCACACTACAGGGGGCAGACTATGGCTACACCTTC. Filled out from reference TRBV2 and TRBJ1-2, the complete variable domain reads EPEVTQTPSHQVTQMGQEVILRCVPISNHLYFYWYRQILGQKVEFLVSFYNNEISEKSEIFDDQFSVERPDGSNFTLKIRSTKLEDSAMYFCASTLQGADYGYTFGSGTRLTVV.

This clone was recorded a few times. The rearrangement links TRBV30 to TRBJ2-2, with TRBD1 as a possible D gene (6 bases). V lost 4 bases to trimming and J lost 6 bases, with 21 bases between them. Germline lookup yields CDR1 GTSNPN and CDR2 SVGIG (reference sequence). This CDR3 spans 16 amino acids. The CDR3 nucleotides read TGTGCCTGGAATGGCTTGGGAAAATCAGGGGCCGGGGAGCTGTTTTTT. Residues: CAWNGLGKSGAGELFF.

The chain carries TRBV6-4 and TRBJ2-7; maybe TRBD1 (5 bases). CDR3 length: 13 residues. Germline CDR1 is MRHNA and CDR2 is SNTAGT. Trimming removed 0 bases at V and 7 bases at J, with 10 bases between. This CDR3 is CASSDSPGNEQYF. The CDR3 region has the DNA TGTGCCAGCAGTGACTCGCCAGGGAATGAGCAGTACTTC.

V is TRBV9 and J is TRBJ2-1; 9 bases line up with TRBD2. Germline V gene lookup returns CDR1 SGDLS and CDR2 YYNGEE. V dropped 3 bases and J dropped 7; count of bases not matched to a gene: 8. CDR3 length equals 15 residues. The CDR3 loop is CASSDISGSVNEQFF. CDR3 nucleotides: TGTGCCAGCAGCGATATTAGCGGGAGTGTGAATGAGCAGTTCTTC.

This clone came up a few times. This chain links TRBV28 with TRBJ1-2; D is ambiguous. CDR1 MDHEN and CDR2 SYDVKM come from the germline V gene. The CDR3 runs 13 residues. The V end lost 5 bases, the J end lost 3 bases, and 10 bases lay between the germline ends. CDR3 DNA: TGTGCCAGCAGTATAACAGTACACTATGGCTACACCTTC. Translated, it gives CASSITVHYGYTF.

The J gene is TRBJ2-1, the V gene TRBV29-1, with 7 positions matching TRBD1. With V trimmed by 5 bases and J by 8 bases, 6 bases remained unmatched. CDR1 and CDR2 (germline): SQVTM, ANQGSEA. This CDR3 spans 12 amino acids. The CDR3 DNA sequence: TGCAGCGTTCTGACAGGGTTTTATGAGCAGTTCTTC. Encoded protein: CSVLTGFYEQFF.